The 26 T cell receptor beta chains below all came from one sample that was sequenced in a study of metastatic and nonmetastatic thyroid tumors. Ahead of thyroid surgery, no patient had received treatment of any kind. TCRdb reprocessed the PCR reads using MiXCR. The sample holds roughly 61,000 clones, 4% to 5% seen once. The sample comprised blood. These receptors all come from a female donor with papillary thyroid cancer or a benign thyroid nodule (not recorded which). Some clones in this sample may be carry-over from other donors' samples.

A note on this clone: The junction shows a germline mismatch at one end, possibly a read error. V and J are TRBV6-5 and TRBJ1-1; D not certain. This CDR3 has 13 residues. Germline V lookup: CDR1 MNHEY, CDR2 SVGAGI. DNA of the CDR3: TGTGCCATCAGTTATTTGTGGAACACTGAAGCTTTCTTT. Protein product: CAISYLWNTEAFF.

In this sample, this clone turned up a few times. This chain uses TRBV12-3 or TRBV12-4 with TRBJ1-2; possible D gene TRBD1, 5 bases. The germline V and J ends were trimmed by 6 bases and 6 bases, with 17 bases remaining between them. The CDR3 runs 14 residues. The CDR3 here is CASSPRAGSDGYTF. CDR3 sequence (DNA): TGTGCCAGCAGCCCCAGGGCAGGGTCGGATGGCTACACCTTC.

CDR3 protein: CASRRAGEQYF. Written as DNA, the CDR3 is TGCGCCAGCAGAAGGGCGGGTGAGCAGTACTTC. The rearrangement uses TRBV5-1 and TRBJ2-7, with D perhaps TRBD2 (5 bases). The CDR3 covers 11 residues. V shed 5 bases and J shed 7 bases, with 10 bases lying between them. CDR1 SGHRS and CDR2 YFSETQ come from the germline V gene.

The V and J genes are TRBV5-1 and TRBJ2-5, with D perhaps matching TRBD2 (5 bases). V lost 0 bases and J lost 5, with 14 bases in between. Germline CDR1 SGHRS, CDR2 YFSETQ. The CDR3 loop spans 15 amino acids. In DNA form, the CDR3 reads TGCGCCAGCAGCTTGGAAGACACTAGAAGTGAGACCCAGTACTTC. Translated: CASSLEDTRSETQYF.

This clone was counted at least ten times. The chain recombines TRBV7-3 with TRBJ2-2; a possible D gene is TRBD1 (6 bases). The V gene lost 2 bases and the J gene lost 5 bases, with 9 bases spanning the gap. Looked up from germline, CDR1 is SGHTA and CDR2 is FQGTGA. The CDR3 is 14 residues long. The CDR3 here is CASSLLGTTGELFF. The CDR3 DNA reads as TGTGCCAGCAGCTTACTGGGGACAACCGGGGAGCTGTTTTTT.

This clone was seen ten or more times. The rearrangement links TRBV27 to TRBJ2-7, with 9 bases aligning to TRBD1. The germline V gene has CDR1 MNHEY and CDR2 SMNVEV (reference sequence). The CDR3 contains 14 residues. The ends lost 2 bases at V and 6 bases at J; junction bases unmatched: 5. The CDR3 bases are TGTGCCAGCAGTTTAGGGGGGACAGGGCCCGAGCAGTACTTC. This codes for CASSLGGTGPEQYF.

This clone was found a few times. Since a much larger clone is just one base distant, this may be a read error. V is TRBV7-9 and J is TRBJ2-3; the D is unclear. The CDR3 totals 15 residues. Looked up from germline, CDR1 is SEHNR and CDR2 is FQNEAQ (reference sequence). CDR3 amino acids: CASSLDLGRTDAQYF. The CDR3 bases are TGTGCCAGCAGCTTAGACCTAGGTCGCACAGATGCGCAGTATTTT.

This clone was seen at least ten times. DNA of the CDR3: TGTGCCAGCAGCCCACAGGAGGGTTCGGACACCATATATTTT. Amino acid sequence: CASSPQEGSDTIYF. This chain connects TRBV11-2 to TRBJ1-3; possible D gene TRBD1, 5 bases. Trimming cost V 5 bases and J 8 bases, with 16 bases left between them. The CDR3 length is 14 residues. CDR1 SGHAT and CDR2 FQNNGV come from the germline V gene.

J is TRBJ1-1 and V is TRBV25-1, with a weak D call TRBD1 (6 bases). V lost 2 bases, J lost 6 bases, and 13 bases lay in between. The CDR3 extends over 14 amino acids. CDR1 and CDR2 (germline): MGHDK, SYGVNS. CDR3 residues: CASSELPKGAEAFF. The CDR3 nucleotides are TGTGCCAGCAGTGAACTCCCGAAGGGGGCTGAAGCTTTCTTT.

This clone showed up many times. The chain recombines TRBV2 with TRBJ2-2; D uncertain. V was pared by 3 bases and J by 7 bases, with 3 bases between. Germline CDR1 and CDR2: SNHLY and FYNNEI. This CDR3 spans 11 amino acids. Here the CDR3 reads CASSEGGELFF. CDR3 sequence (DNA): TGTGCCAGCAGTGAGGGCGGGGAGCTGTTTTTT.

In this sample, this clone turned up many times. This rearrangement joins TRBV3-1 to TRBJ1-2; no firm D call. The CDR3 runs to 14 residues. V lost 1 base and J lost 6, with 12 bases in between. CDR1 is LGHDT and CDR2 is YNNKEL in the germline V gene (reference sequence). DNA of the CDR3: TGTGCCAGCAGCCAAGGCAGACAAGTCCATGGCTACACCTTC. Amino acid sequence: CASSQGRQVHGYTF.

This clone has ten or more counts. The chain joins TRBV27 to TRBJ2-3; 8 positions match TRBD1. V dropped 8 bases and J dropped 1; count of bases not matched to a gene: 5. Germline V gene sequence: CDR1 MNHEY, CDR2 SMNVEV (reference sequence). The CDR3 runs to 14 residues. The CDR3, as DNA: TGTGCCAGCGGCAGGACAGGGCGCACAGATACGCAGTATTTT. Residues: CASGRTGRTDTQYF.

This clone was recorded many times. V usage is TRBV7-3 and J usage is TRBJ2-1; 7 bases align to TRBD2. CDR1 is SGHTA and CDR2 is FQGTGA in the germline V gene. V dropped 1 base and J dropped 5; count of bases not matched to a gene: 5. CDR3 size: 15 residues. CDR3 DNA sequence: TGTGCCAGCAGCTTAATGGCGGGAGTAAACAATGAGCAGTTCTTC. Translating it yields CASSLMAGVNNEQFF.

There are many counts of this clone. CDR3 nucleotide sequence: TGTGCCAGCAGCTTAGATCGGGGAGGGCTAAGCAATCAGCCCCAGCATTTT. Amino acid sequence: CASSLDRGGLSNQPQHF. V gene TRBV11-2 combines with J gene TRBJ1-5; unclear D gene. This CDR3 contains 17 residues. With 0 bases removed from V and 1 base from J, the gap between germline ends came to 13 bases. Germline CDR1 is SGHAT and CDR2 is FQNNGV.

This clone was seen more than once but under ten times. It may be a read error: a sequence one base away is much more abundant. The J gene is TRBJ1-6, the V gene TRBV4-1; D is unresolved. The germline V gene has CDR1 MGHRA and CDR2 YSYEKL. The CDR3 loop spans 13 amino acids. V dropped 0 bases and J dropped 5 bases, with 2 bases sitting between them. CDR3 bases: TGCGCCAGCAGCCAAGACGATAATTCACCCCTCCACTTT. It specifies CASSQDDNSPLHF.

As concerns this clone: The missing conserved phenylalanine or tryptophan at the end of this CDR3 makes a read error likely. The chain couples TRBV20-1 to TRBJ2-7, with D possibly TRBD1 on 6 matching bases. Germline V lookup: CDR1 DFQATT, CDR2 SNEGSKA (reference sequence). Deletions cut 6 bases from V and 3 bases from J, with 9 bases between. CDR3 length equals 11 residues. The CDR3 sequence is CSAAGVYEQYY. The CDR3 DNA follows: TGCAGTGCGGCAGGGGTCTACGAGCAGTACTAC.

This clone has a count of ten or more. The chain is built from TRBV28 and TRBJ2-1; the match to TRBD2 covers 10 bases. CDR1 and CDR2 (germline): MDHEN, SYDVKM. The CDR3 runs to 16 residues. J lost 1 base, V lost 8 bases, and 8 bases had no gene match. The CDR3 region has the DNA TGTGCCAGCCGACGTGCTAGCGGGAGTTCCTACAATGAGCAGTTCTTC. This codes for CASRRASGSSYNEQFF.

CDR3 residues: CASRPGTGGEPQHF. CDR3 DNA sequence: TGTGCCAGCAGACCTGGGACAGGGGGGGAGCCCCAGCATTTT. V gene TRBV27 combines with J gene TRBJ1-5; TRBD1 agrees at 11 bases. Germline V gives CDR1 MNHEY, CDR2 SMNVEV (reference sequence). J lost 8 bases, V lost 6 bases, and 6 bases had no gene match. The length of the CDR3 is 14 residues.

About this clone: Because it lacks the conserved phenylalanine or tryptophan at the end, this CDR3 is likely a read error. Because the CDR3's place on the DNA is in doubt, the DNA is left out and the CDR3 is given as listed by TCRdb. This chain uses TRBV20-1 with TRBJ1-6; TRBD1 was called by the table and not checked on the DNA. Germline V gene sequence: CDR1 DFQATT, CDR2 SNEGSKA (reference sequence). Both ends counted, the CDR3 spans 13 residues. This chain's CDR3 is CSARIGDNSPLQL.

This clone was counted at least ten times. Different DNA sequences within this sample yield the same CDR3. This rearrangement joins TRBV6-5 to TRBJ1-2, with D possibly being TRBD1 (6 bases). Deletions cut 0 bases from V and 0 bases from J, with 11 bases between. Germline CDR1 MNHEY, CDR2 SVGAGI. CDR3 length: 16 residues. The CDR3 DNA is TGTGCCAGCAGTTACTCGGCGGGGGCCGCTAACTATGGCTACACCTTC. It specifies CASSYSAGAANYGYTF.

This clone was counted at least ten times. V gene TRBV5-1 combines with J gene TRBJ2-1; 9 nucleotides match TRBD2. In germline, CDR1 is SGHRS, CDR2 YFSETQ. Losses at the gene ends were 10 bases for V and 7 bases for J; bases not matched to a gene: 12. The CDR3 runs 14 residues. CDR3 residues: CAAEAGGRDNEQFF. The CDR3, as DNA: TGCGCCGCCGAGGCGGGGGGGAGGGATAATGAGCAGTTCTTC.

The table lists this clone with many counts. The J gene is TRBJ1-6, the V gene TRBV27, with TRBD1 identical over 7 bases. The germline CDR1 and CDR2 sequences are MNHEY and SMNVEV (reference sequence). The CDR3 covers 13 residues. The V segment lost 6 bases and the J segment 13 bases; nucleotides outside the gene matches: 9. CDR3 coding DNA: TGTGCCAGCAGACACCAACAGGGGTATCCCCTCCACTTT. Protein: CASRHQQGYPLHF.

Only a few counts were recorded for this clone. One end of the junction varies from germline; a read error may be responsible. The chain recombines TRBV7-9 with TRBJ2-1; TRBD2 is a possible D gene (5 bases). From germline, CDR1 is SEHNR and CDR2 FQNEAQ (reference sequence). CDR3 length equals 14 residues. CDR3 in DNA: TGTGCCAGCATCTTAGCGCTGGGTATCAATGAGCAGTTCTTC. Its translation is CASILALGINEQFF.

The rearrangement uses TRBV6-2 or TRBV6-3 and TRBJ2-7; D gene unclear. Trimming left V 7 bases short and J 3 bases short, with 10 bases between. The germline gives CDR1 MNHEY, CDR2 SVGEGT. The CDR3 spans 12 residues. DNA for the CDR3: TGTGCCAGCAAAATGAATATCTACGAGCAGTACTTC. Translated, it gives CASKMNIYEQYF.

This clone was observed a handful of times. The genes are TRBV28 and TRBJ1-5, with a weak D call TRBD1 (5 bases). The CDR3 consists of 14 residues. The germline V gene has CDR1 MDHEN and CDR2 SYDVKM. V was cut by 2 bases and J by 4 bases, with 9 bases left in between. The CDR3 is CASSLLGRNQPQHF. The CDR3 nucleotides are TGTGCCAGCAGTTTACTGGGGCGGAATCAGCCCCAGCATTTT.

This clone occurred many times. V gene TRBV5-6 combines with J gene TRBJ1-2; D is unclear. Trimming stripped 0 bases from V and 4 bases from J, with 7 bases between. The CDR3 runs 13 residues. Germline CDR1 reads SGHDT; CDR2 reads YYEEEE. In DNA form, the CDR3 reads TGTGCCAGCAGCTTGGGGCAGACCTATGGCTACACCTTC. Translated: CASSLGQTYGYTF.